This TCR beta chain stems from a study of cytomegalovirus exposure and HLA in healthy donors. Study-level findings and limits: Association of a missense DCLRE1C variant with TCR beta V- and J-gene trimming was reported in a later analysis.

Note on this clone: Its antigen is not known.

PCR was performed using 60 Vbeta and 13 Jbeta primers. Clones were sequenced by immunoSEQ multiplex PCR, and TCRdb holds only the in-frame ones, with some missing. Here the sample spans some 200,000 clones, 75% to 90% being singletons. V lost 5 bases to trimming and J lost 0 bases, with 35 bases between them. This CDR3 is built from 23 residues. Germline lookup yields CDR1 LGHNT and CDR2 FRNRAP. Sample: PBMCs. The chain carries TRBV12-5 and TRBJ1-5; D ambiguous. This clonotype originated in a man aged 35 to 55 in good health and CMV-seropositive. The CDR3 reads CASGPSLHRGLHFPTYSNQPQHF. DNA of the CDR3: TGTGCTAGTGGTCCCTCCCTCCACCGAGGACTACACTTCCCAACCTATAGCAATCAGCCCCAGCATTTT.